A single sample gave rise to the 19 T cell receptor beta chains below, sequenced in a study of blood T cell repertoires in COVID-19. This table comes from immunoSEQ multiplex PCR, and its TCRdb copy is limited to in-frame clones, with some not included. The sample contains fewer than 350,000 clones, 85% to 90% of which appear only once. Sequences were obtained from PBMCs or T cells enriched from blood (not recorded which). Source of these receptors: a woman in her fifties or sixties in a cohort exposed to, infected with or recovered from COVID-19 (not recorded which).

The chain employs TRBV7-8 and TRBJ2-1; TRBD2 matches at 9 bases. Germline assignment: CDR1 SGHVS and CDR2 FQNEAQ. The CDR3 is made up of 11 amino acids. The V gene end was trimmed by 5 bases and the J gene end by 15 bases; junction bases not matched to a gene: 5. DNA for the CDR3: TGTGCCAGCAGCCCCGGGACTAGCCTGTTCTTC. This sequence encodes CASSPGTSLFF.

Only one count was recorded for this clone. The gene calls are TRBV7-9 and TRBJ1-1; 9 bases are shared with TRBD1. The CDR3 is made up of 15 amino acids. Germline V CDR1 and CDR2: SEHNR, FQNEAQ (reference sequence). V gave up 5 bases and J gave up 0 bases; unmatched junction bases: 4. The CDR3 region is CASSPRQGVNTEAFF. Written as DNA, the CDR3 is TGTGCCAGCAGCCCCAGACAGGGGGTGAACACTGAAGCTTTCTTT.

The V and J genes are TRBV28 and TRBJ2-7; perhaps TRBD2 as D (6 bases). CDR1 is MDHEN and CDR2 is SYDVKM in the germline V gene. V was shortened by 3 bases and J by 4 bases, with 13 bases between the two germline ends. CDR3 length equals 14 residues. CDR3 nucleotides: TGTGCCAGCAGTTTCCTAGTGGGAGGATACGAGCAGTACTTC. It codes for CASSFLVGGYEQYF.

This clone was detected ten times or more. The rearrangement uses TRBV7-8 and TRBJ1-5; 8 bases map to TRBD1. V trimming: 6 bases; J trimming: 6 bases; junction bases outside the gene matches: 7. The germline V gene has CDR1 SGHVS and CDR2 FQNEAQ. CDR3 length: 14 amino acids. CDR3 sequence reads: CASRRGQAGQPQHF. The DNA for the CDR3 is TGTGCCAGCAGGAGGGGACAGGCCGGTCAGCCCCAGCATTTT.

The rearrangement uses TRBV6-5 and TRBJ2-1; weak D call: TRBD2 (6 bases). V was shortened by 2 bases and J by 0 bases, with 8 bases between the two germline ends. CDR3 length equals 15 residues. From germline, CDR1 is MNHEY and CDR2 SVGAGI. CDR3 bases: TGTGCCAGCAGTTACAGCGGGTTCTCCTACAATGAGCAGTTCTTC. This codes for CASSYSGFSYNEQFF.

This chain links TRBV27 with TRBJ2-3; D unclear. CDR1 is MNHEY, CDR2 SMNVEV, per germline (reference sequence). The CDR3 runs to 14 residues. With 2 bases removed from V and 5 bases from J, the gap between germline ends came to 11 bases. The CDR3 nucleotides are TGTGCCAGCAGTTTAACCCAGGTTTTAGATACGCAGTATTTT. As protein: CASSLTQVLDTQYF.

V and J are TRBV5-4 and TRBJ1-1; D is perhaps TRBD1 (6 bases). The V gene's germline CDR1 is SGHNT and CDR2 YYREEE (reference sequence). The V gene lost 6 bases and the J gene lost 4 bases, with 19 bases spanning the gap. This CDR3 is 15 amino acids long. The CDR3 DNA sequence: TGTGCCAGCAAACTTGATCAGGGGCGGACCACTGAAGCTTTCTTT. Encoded protein: CASKLDQGRTTEAFF.

This chain connects TRBV2 to TRBJ2-1, with 9 nucleotides matching TRBD2. The germline V gene has CDR1 SNHLY and CDR2 FYNNEI. This CDR3 region has 14 residues. Losses at the gene ends were 3 bases for V and 9 bases for J; bases not matched to a gene: 6. The CDR3 bases are TGTGCCAGCAGTGACGGTCTAGCGGGAACTGAGCAGTTCTTC. Translated, it gives CASSDGLAGTEQFF.

The V call is TRBV28, the J call TRBJ1-4, with 7 nucleotides matching TRBD1. This CDR3 is 15 amino acids long. CDR1 and CDR2 from the germline V gene are MDHEN and SYDVKM. Trimming took 4 bases from V and 8 from J; bases not matched to a gene: 10. This CDR3 reads CASSSTGAAWEKLFF. CDR3 DNA sequence: TGTGCCAGCAGTTCCACAGGGGCCGCGTGGGAAAAACTGTTTTTT. The entire variable domain, with the rest obtained from reference TRBV28 and TRBJ1-4, is as follows: DVKVTQSSRYLVKRTGEKVFLECVQDMDHENMFWYRQDPGLGLRLIYFSYDVKMKEKGDIPEGYSVSREKKERFSLILESASTNQTSMYLCASSSTGAAWEKLFFGSGTQLSVL.

The genes are TRBV6-5 and TRBJ2-7, with TRBD2 as a possible D gene (6 bases). The V gene's germline CDR1 is MNHEY and CDR2 SVGAGI. Trimming cost V 3 bases and J 1 base, with 10 bases left between them. The CDR3 runs to 14 residues. The CDR3: CASSYRAGSYEQYF. Here the CDR3 DNA reads TGTGCCAGCAGTTATAGGGCGGGATCCTACGAGCAGTACTTC.

The gene calls are TRBV18 and TRBJ2-1; TRBD2 matches 12 bases. V gave up 3 bases and J gave up 8 bases; unmatched junction bases: 5. This CDR3 is 15 amino acids long. CDR1 is KGHSH, CDR2 LQKENI, per germline. The CDR3 DNA follows: TGTGCCAGCTCACCGACTAGCGGGAGCCTCTATGAGCAGTTCTTC. It codes for CASSPTSGSLYEQFF.

The J gene is TRBJ2-7, the V gene TRBV9, with TRBD2 as a possible D gene (5 bases). CDR3 length: 15 amino acids. The germline gives CDR1 SGDLS, CDR2 YYNGEE. V was clipped by 0 bases and J by 5 bases, with 15 bases between them. The CDR3 loop reads CASSVEAGIPNEQYF. DNA of the CDR3: TGTGCCAGCAGCGTAGAGGCCGGGATCCCCAACGAGCAGTACTTC.

The V and J genes are TRBV16 and TRBJ2-7, with D possibly matching TRBD1 (5 bases). The CDR3 has 15 residues. V was clipped by 4 bases and J by 2 bases, with 15 bases between them. Germline values: CDR1 KGHSY, CDR2 FQNENV. The CDR3 loop reads CASSLPDRPPYEQYF. In DNA, the CDR3 is TGTGCCAGCAGCCTACCCGACAGACCCCCCTACGAGCAGTACTTC.

This sequence joins TRBV6-5 and TRBJ2-7; 14 bases align to TRBD2. This CDR3 spans 15 amino acids. The germline V gene encodes CDR1 MNHEY and CDR2 SVGAGI. V lost 7 bases to trimming and J lost 7 bases; unmatched junction nucleotides: 9. The CDR3 reads CASTTGLAGVLEQYF. The CDR3 nucleotides read TGTGCCAGCACTACGGGACTAGCGGGAGTACTTGAGCAGTACTTC.

The chain employs TRBV6-5 and TRBJ1-2, with TRBD1 matching 12 bases. The CDR3 has 15 amino acids. Germline-derived CDR1 and CDR2 are MNHEY and SVGAGI. Germline trimming cut 7 bases from V and 2 bases from J; bases unmatched to any gene: 5. CDR3 residues: CASTDGTGGNYGYTF. CDR3 nucleotides: TGTGCCAGCACAGACGGGACAGGGGGCAACTATGGCTACACCTTC.

The genes are TRBV5-1 and TRBJ2-2, with TRBD1 matching over 7 bases. The CDR3 runs to 17 residues. The V and J ends lost 0 bases and 0 bases, in that order; junction bases with no gene match: 5. CDR1 SGHRS and CDR2 YFSETQ come from the germline V gene. This chain's CDR3 is CASSLGTGNANTGELFF. CDR3 in DNA: TGCGCCAGCAGCTTGGGGACAGGCAACGCGAACACCGGGGAGCTGTTTTTT.

This chain joins TRBV7-9 and TRBJ1-5, with TRBD1 identical over 7 bases. CDR1 and CDR2 (germline): SEHNR, FQNEAQ (reference sequence). The CDR3 extends over 14 amino acids. Trimming at V came to 5 bases and at J to 1 base, leaving 2 bases not matched to a gene. CDR3 loop: CASSTTGSNQPQHF. The CDR3 region has the DNA TGTGCCAGCAGCACGACAGGGAGCAATCAGCCCCAGCATTTT. The whole variable domain, filled in from reference TRBV7-9 and TRBJ1-5, reads DTGVSQNPRHKITKRGQNVTFRCDPISEHNRLYWYRQTLGQGPEFLTYFQNEAQLEKSRLLSDRFSAERPKGSFSTLEIQRTEQGDSAMYLCASSTTGSNQPQHFGDGTRLSIL.

The J gene is TRBJ2-3, the V gene TRBV7-2; 16 bases agree with TRBD2. This CDR3 region has 18 residues. J gave up 8 bases and V 4 bases, and 12 bases lay outside the gene matches. Germline loops: CDR1 SGHTA, CDR2 FQGNSA. Here the CDR3 reads CASSSPGLAGGGAGTQYF. CDR3 nucleotide sequence: TGTGCCAGCAGCTCCCCGGGACTAGCGGGAGGGGGGGCAGGTACGCAGTATTTT.

In regard to this clone: Other DNA sequences in this specimen translate into the identical CDR3. The J gene is TRBJ2-1, the V gene TRBV2; TRBD2 matches 14 bases. V dropped 3 bases and J dropped 7; count of bases not matched to a gene: 2. The CDR3 length is 15 residues. Germline values: CDR1 SNHLY, CDR2 FYNNEI. The CDR3 region is CASSERLAGGNEQFF. CDR3 nucleotide sequence: TGTGCCAGCAGTGAGAGACTAGCGGGAGGGAATGAGCAGTTCTTC. The whole variable domain, remainder taken from reference TRBV2 and TRBJ2-1, is EPEVTQTPSHQVTQMGQEVILRCVPISNHLYFYWYRQILGQKVEFLVSFYNNEISEKSEIFDDQFSVERPDGSNFTLKIRSTKLEDSAMYFCASSERLAGGNEQFFGPGTRLTVL.